The entry that follows covers one T cell receptor beta chain sequence. The sample comes from a study of blood T cell repertoires in COVID-19. Study details: Sites across the United States, Italy and Spain contributed samples from acute and convalescent COVID-19.

How the authors handled the data: Reference gene primer amplification gave estimated nucleated cell counts. The method was immunoSEQ multiplex PCR; TCRdb's version includes in-frame clones alone and lacks a portion of them. V and J calls and clone size are given by that table; D and trimming were obtained from the DNA. The profile shows around 170,000 clones, roughly four fifths of them singletons. Trimming shortened V by 7 bases and J by 5 bases, and 20 bases separated the two germline ends. The CDR3 has 15 amino acids. Germline-derived CDR1 and CDR2 are WNHNN and SYGVQD (reference sequence). Sequencing input: peripheral blood. The chain has TRBV10-1 and TRBJ1-2, with a possible D match to TRBD1 (5 bases). The receptor comes from a man aged 25-40 years with active or convalescent COVID-19. The DNA of the CDR3 is TGCGCCAGCAAGAATCACCAGGGCAAGGGGTATGGCTACACCTTC. Translated, it gives CASKNHQGKGYGYTF.